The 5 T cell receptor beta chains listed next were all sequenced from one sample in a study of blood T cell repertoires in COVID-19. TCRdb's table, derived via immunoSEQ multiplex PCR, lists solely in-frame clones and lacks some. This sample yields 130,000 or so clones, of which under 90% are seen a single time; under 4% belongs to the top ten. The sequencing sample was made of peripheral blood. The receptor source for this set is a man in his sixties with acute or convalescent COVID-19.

The CDR3 DNA is TGCGCCGCCTCGGGGGGCCAAGACACCGGGGAGCTGTTTTTT. Protein product: CAASGGQDTGELFF. This chain joins TRBV5-1 and TRBJ2-2, with a weak D call TRBD2 (7 bases). This CDR3 is built from 14 residues. The V end lost 10 bases, the J end lost 3 bases, and 16 bases lay between the germline ends. Germline V gene data show CDR1 as SGHRS and CDR2 as YFSETQ.

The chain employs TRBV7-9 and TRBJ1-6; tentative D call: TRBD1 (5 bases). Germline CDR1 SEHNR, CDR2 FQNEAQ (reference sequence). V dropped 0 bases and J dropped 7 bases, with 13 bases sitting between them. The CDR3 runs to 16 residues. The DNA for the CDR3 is TGTGCCAGCAGCTTAGCGCACGACAGTAAAAATTCACCCCTCCACTTT. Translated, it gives CASSLAHDSKNSPLHF.

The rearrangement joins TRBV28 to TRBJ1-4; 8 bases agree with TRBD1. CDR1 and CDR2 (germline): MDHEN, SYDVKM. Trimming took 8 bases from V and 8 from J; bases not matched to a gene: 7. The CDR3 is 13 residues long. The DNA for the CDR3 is TGTGCCAGCCTTCAGGGGGCGCAGGAAAAACTGTTTTTT. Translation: CASLQGAQEKLFF.

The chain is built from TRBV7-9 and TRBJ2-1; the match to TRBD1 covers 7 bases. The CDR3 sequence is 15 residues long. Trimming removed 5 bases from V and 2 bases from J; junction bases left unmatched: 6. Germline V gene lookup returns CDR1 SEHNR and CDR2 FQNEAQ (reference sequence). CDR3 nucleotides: TGTGCCAGCAGCGCCCCCGGGACAGCCTACAATGAGCAGTTCTTC. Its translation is CASSAPGTAYNEQFF. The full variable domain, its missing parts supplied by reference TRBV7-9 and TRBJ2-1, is DTGVSQNPRHKITKRGQNVTFRCDPISEHNRLYWYRQTLGQGPEFLTYFQNEAQLEKSRLLSDRFSAERPKGSFSTLEIQRTEQGDSAMYLCASSAPGTAYNEQFFGPGTRLTVL.

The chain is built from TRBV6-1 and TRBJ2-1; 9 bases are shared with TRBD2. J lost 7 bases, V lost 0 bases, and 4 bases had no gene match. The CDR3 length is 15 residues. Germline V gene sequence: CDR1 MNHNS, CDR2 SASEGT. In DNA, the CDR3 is TGTGCCAGCAGTGAAGCTAGCGGGAGTTTAAATGAGCAGTTCTTC. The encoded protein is CASSEASGSLNEQFF.